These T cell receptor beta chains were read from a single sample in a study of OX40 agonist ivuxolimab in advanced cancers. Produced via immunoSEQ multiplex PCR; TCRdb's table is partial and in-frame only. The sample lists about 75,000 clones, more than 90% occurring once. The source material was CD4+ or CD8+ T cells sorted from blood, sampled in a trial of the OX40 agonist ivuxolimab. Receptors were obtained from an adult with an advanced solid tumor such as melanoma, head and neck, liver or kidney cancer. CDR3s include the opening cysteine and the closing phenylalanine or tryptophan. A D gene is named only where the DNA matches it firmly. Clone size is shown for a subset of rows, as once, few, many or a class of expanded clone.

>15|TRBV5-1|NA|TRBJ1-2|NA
CASSLGSRVGYGYTF
TGCGCCAGCAGCTTGGGTAGCAGGGTAGGCTATGGCTACACCTTC
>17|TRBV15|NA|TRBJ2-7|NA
CATSRDSPGGIIYEQYF
TGTGCCACCAGCAGAGATTCCCCGGGCGGGATAATCTACGAGCAGTACTTC
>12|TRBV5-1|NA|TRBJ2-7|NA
CASSLGNYEQYF
TGCGCCAGCAGCTTGGGCAACTACGAGCAGTACTTC
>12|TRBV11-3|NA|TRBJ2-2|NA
CASSLFTGELFF
TGTGCCAGCAGTCTTTTCACCGGGGAGCTGTTTTTT
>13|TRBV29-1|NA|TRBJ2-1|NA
CNAAGHSYNEQFF
TGCAACGCAGCGGGACACTCCTACAATGAGCAGTTCTTC
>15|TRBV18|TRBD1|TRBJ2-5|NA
CASSLGTGSQETQYF
TGTGCCAGCTCACTTGGGACAGGCTCCCAAGAGACCCAGTACTTC
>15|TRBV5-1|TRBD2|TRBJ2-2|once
CASSLVSGVGGELFF
TGCGCCAGCAGCTTGGTCAGCGGGGTAGGCGGGGAGCTGTTTTTT
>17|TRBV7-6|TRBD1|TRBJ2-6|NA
CASSPTGGNSGANVLTF
TGTGCCAGCAGCCCGACAGGGGGAAACTCTGGGGCCAACGTCCTGACTTTC
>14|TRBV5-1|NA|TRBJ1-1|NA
CASSFWDKNTEAFF
TGCGCCAGCAGCTTTTGGGACAAGAACACTGAAGCTTTCTTT
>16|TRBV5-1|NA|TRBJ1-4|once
CASSLGISGVNEKLFF
TGCGCCAGCAGCTTGGGTATAAGTGGGGTTAATGAAAAACTGTTTTTT
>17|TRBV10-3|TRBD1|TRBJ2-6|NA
CAITPHQGDSGANVLTF
TGTGCCATCACCCCTCACCAGGGGGACTCTGGGGCCAACGTCCTGACTTTC
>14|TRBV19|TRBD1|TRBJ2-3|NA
CASSSTGEWVTQYF
TGTGCCAGTAGTTCGACAGGGGAATGGGTTACGCAGTATTTT
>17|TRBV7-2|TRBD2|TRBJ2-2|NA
CASSSITSEPNTGELFF
TGTGCCAGCAGCTCCATAACTAGCGAACCGAACACCGGGGAGCTGTTTTTT
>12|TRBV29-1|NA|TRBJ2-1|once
CSVGRDGHEQFF
TGCAGCGTTGGCAGGGATGGGCATGAGCAGTTCTTC
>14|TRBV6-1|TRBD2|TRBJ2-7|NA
CASRTSGSSYEQYF
TGTGCCAGCAGGACTAGCGGGAGCTCCTACGAGCAGTACTTC
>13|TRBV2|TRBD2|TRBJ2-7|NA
CASRREGAYEQYF
TGTGCCAGCAGGAGGGAGGGAGCCTACGAGCAGTACTTC
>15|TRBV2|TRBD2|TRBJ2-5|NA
CASLWLAAFQETQYF
TGTGCCAGCCTATGGCTAGCGGCGTTCCAAGAGACCCAGTACTTC
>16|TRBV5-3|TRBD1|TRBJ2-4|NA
CARRRGQGLAKNIQYF
TGTGCCAGAAGGCGGGGACAGGGGCTAGCCAAAAACATTCAGTACTTC
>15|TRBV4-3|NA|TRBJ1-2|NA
CASSQATGSTYGYTF
TGCGCCAGCAGCCAAGCGACAGGCTCTACCTATGGCTACACCTTC
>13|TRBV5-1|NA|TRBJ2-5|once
CASSLAATETQYF
TGCGCCAGCAGCTTGGCCGCGACCGAGACCCAGTACTTC
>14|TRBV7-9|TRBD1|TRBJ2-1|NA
CASSRWDRAAEQFF
TGTGCCAGCAGCCGCTGGGACAGGGCGGCTGAGCAGTTCTTC
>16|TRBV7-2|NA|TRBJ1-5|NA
CASSSGGVGSNQPQHF
TGTGCCAGCAGCAGCGGGGGGGTGGGAAGCAATCAGCCCCAGCATTTT
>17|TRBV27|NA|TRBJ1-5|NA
CASSTQQAKYSNQPQHF
TGTGCCAGCAGTACACAACAGGCCAAATATAGCAATCAGCCCCAGCATTTT
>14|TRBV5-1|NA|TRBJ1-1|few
CASSLEAYSAEAFF
TGCGCCAGCAGCTTAGAGGCCTACTCCGCTGAAGCTTTCTTT
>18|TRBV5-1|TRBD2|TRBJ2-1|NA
CASSGGLAGASSYNEQFF
TGCGCCAGCAGCGGGGGACTAGCGGGTGCTAGCTCCTACAATGAGCAGTTCTTC
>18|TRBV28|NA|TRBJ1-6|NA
CASSPGTDLKSYNSPLHF
TGTGCCAGCAGTCCCGGGACGGACCTCAAATCCTATAATTCACCCCTCCACTTT
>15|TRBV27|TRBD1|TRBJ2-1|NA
CASSFQGAGYNEQFF
TGTGCCAGCAGTTTTCAGGGGGCCGGCTACAATGAGCAGTTCTTC
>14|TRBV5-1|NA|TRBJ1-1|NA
CASSLAGGNTEAFF
TGCGCCAGCAGCTTGGCCGGTGGGAACACTGAAGCTTTCTTT
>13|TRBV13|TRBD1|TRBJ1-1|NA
CASSRDRNTEAFF
TGTGCCAGCAGCCGGGACAGGAACACTGAAGCTTTCTTT
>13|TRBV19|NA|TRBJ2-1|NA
CASSPEGYNEQFF
TGTGCCAGTAGCCCGGAGGGATACAATGAGCAGTTCTTC
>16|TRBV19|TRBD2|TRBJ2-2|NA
CASSIAGGRTTGELFF
TGTGCCAGTAGTATAGCTGGCGGGAGGACGACCGGGGAGCTGTTTTTT
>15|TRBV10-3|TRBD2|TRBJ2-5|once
CAIRGLAGTQETQYF
TGTGCCATCAGGGGACTAGCGGGGACCCAGGAGACCCAGTACTTC
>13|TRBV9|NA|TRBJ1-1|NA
CASSVEDYTEAFF
TGTGCCAGCAGCGTGGAGGATTACACTGAAGCTTTCTTT
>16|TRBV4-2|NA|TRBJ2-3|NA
CASSQDPLATPDTQYF
TGTGCCAGCAGCCAAGACCCCCTAGCAACCCCAGATACGCAGTATTTT
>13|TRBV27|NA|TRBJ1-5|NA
CASSLLSNQPQHF
TGTGCCAGCAGTTTACTCAGCAATCAGCCCCAGCATTTT
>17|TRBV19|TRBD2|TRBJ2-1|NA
CASRVGAGERSYNEQFF
TGTGCCAGTAGGGTGGGAGCGGGGGAAAGATCCTACAATGAGCAGTTCTTC
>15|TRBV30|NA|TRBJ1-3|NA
CAWSVGGMSGNTIYF
TGTGCCTGGAGTGTCGGGGGTATGTCTGGAAACACCATATATTTT
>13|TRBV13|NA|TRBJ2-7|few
CASSSALAYEQYF
TGTGCCAGCAGCTCGGCACTAGCCTACGAGCAGTACTTC
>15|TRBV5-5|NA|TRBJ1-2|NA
CASSFQGATNYGYTF
TGTGCCAGCAGCTTTCAGGGAGCAACTAACTATGGCTACACCTTC
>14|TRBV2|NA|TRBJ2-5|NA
CASSERLAGETQYF
TGTGCCAGCAGTGAAAGGCTAGCCGGGGAGACCCAGTACTTC
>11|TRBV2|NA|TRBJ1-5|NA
CASWDQGPQHF
TGTGCCAGCTGGGATCAGGGGCCCCAGCATTTT
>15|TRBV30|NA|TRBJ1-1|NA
CAWSPLAGAVTEAFF
TGTGCCTGGAGTCCCCTTGCCGGGGCAGTCACTGAAGCTTTCTTT
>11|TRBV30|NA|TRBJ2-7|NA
CAWSVIQVQYF
TGTGCCTGGAGTGTAATTCAAGTCCAGTACTTC